In its sample, the clone carrying this T cell receptor beta chain was seen many times. Its antigen is as yet unknown. Patients having uncontrolled infection, another autoimmune disease, pregnancy or lactation were not included. There were TCR beta CDR3 regions amplified from RNA transcripts. Researchers ran a first-round RT-PCR on the TCR CDR3 using the HTBI primer set. Using its own MiXCR run on the multiplex PCR reads, TCRdb lists one record per CDR3 protein. The sample has around 350,000 distinct CDR3 sequences; approximately 17% are singletons. Germline values: CDR1 LNHNV, CDR2 YYDKDF (reference sequence). The CDR3 covers 17 residues. The J segment lost 4 bases and the V segment lost 0 bases, leaving 8 bases of the junction unmatched. This entry comes from a study of T cells in Graves' hyperthyroidism and ophthalmopathy. Whole-study results and caveats: Most thyroid clonotypes expanded above 0.001 were also detected in blood. Ophthalmopathy stood apart from stable hyperthyroidism in a 13 V-J model.

The rearrangement joins TRBV15 to TRBJ2-5; the match to TRBD1 covers 10 bases. Material: blood. This clonotype was obtained from a woman between 25 and 40 years old with Graves' hyperthyroidism that later progressed to Graves' ophthalmopathy. The CDR3 DNA sequence: TGTGCCACCAGCAGAGATCGAGACAGGGGGCCCGGAGAGACCCAGTACTTC. It specifies CATSRDRDRGPGETQYF.